This T cell receptor (beta chain) was sequenced in a study of shared clonotypes between healthy human individuals. Caucasian adults living in Nashville, Tennessee, provided all samples. The germline V gene has CDR1 SGHAT and CDR2 FQNNGV. V gave up 5 bases and J gave up 9 bases; unmatched junction bases: 10. The CDR3 has 14 residues. Sorted subsets were amplified in replicate PCRs using about 210 ng DNA, around 30,000 T cell genomes. Repertoires were generated with immunoSEQ multiplex PCR, while TCRdb's copy carries only in-frame clones and drops some. The table records 2.3 million or so clones, 80% to 95% of them present only once.

Source material: naive CD4+ T cells from PBMCs. Subset defined: CD45RA+ positively selected. The chain recombines TRBV11-2 with TRBJ2-1; 7 bases are shared with TRBD2. This clonotype was obtained from a man younger than 35 in good health. Some clones in this sample may be carry-over from other donors' samples. As DNA, the CDR3 is TGTGCCAGCAGCCCCGGACTAGAGGGCCTTGAGCAGTTCTTC. Translated: CASSPGLEGLEQFF. The full variable domain, completed using reference TRBV11-2 and TRBJ2-1, is EAGVAQSPRYKIIEKRQSVAFWCNPISGHATLYWYQQILGQGPKLLIQFQNNGVVDDSQLPKDRFSAERLKGVDSTLKIQPAKLEDSAVYLCASSPGLEGLEQFFGPGTRLTVL.